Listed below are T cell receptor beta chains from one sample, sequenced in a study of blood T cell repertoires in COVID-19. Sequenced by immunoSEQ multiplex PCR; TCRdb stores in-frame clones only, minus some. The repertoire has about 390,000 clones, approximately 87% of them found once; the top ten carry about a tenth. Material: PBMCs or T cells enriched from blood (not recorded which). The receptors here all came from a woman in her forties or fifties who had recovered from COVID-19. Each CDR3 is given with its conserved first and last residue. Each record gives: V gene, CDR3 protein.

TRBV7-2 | CASSSRNPLGGIYYEQYF
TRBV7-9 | CASSLGSGTQNTGELFF
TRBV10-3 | CAISDEAADTQYF
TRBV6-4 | CASKSGGGAGELFF
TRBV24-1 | CATSNILAGELFF
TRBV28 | CASTVAPGQNQPQHF
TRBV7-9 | CASSGGTQNTEAFF
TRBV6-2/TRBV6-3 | CASSYSRGGADFVQFF
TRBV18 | CASSPPSGRNSPLHF
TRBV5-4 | CASSPGTGGLGGEAFF
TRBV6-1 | CASSDKGGSNQPQHF
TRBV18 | CASSEMTVIYSNQPQHF
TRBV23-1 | CASITLRQPQHF
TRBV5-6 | CASSLYQGYGYTF
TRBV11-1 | CASRLDRSSGYTF
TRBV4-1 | CASSQDFSGVGTDTQYF
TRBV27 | CASSLSMITAGGKTQYF
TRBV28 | CASSRGGAKNIQYF
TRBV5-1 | CASSFGWDRQNYGYTF
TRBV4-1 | CASQAYRDGSPLHF
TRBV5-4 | CASSLPGRLEETQYF
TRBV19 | CASSGRTDTQYF
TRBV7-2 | CASSLGWGQGSYNEQFF
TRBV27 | CASSLGAGKYNEQFF
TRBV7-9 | CASSLWRQEGIQETQYF
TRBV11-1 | CASSITENTEAFF
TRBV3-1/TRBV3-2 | CASSRDRAIEQYF
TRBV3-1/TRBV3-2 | CASSQFGENTGELFF
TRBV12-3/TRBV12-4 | CASAKWPEVFF
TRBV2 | CASSDDGQVGQPQHF
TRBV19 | CASIEGTGNNQPQHF
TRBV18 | CASSPLTGTQNTEAFF
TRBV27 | CASSGGLSYNEQFF
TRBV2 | CASSDRDRSSVAFF
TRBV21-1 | CASSIPHGTSGIQETQYF
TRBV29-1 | CSVEEPERFIETQYF
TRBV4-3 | CASSQEGHSLPADTQYF
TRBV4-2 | CASSQDRRGGTAGELFF
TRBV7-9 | CAIGTGDSPLHF
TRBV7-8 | CASSRGQTGTEAFF
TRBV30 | CAWNTQVDQPQHF
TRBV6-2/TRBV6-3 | CASNPTGGIEAFF
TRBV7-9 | CASSFEQEGGDRTF
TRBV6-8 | CASSPRTGSYPRPQHF
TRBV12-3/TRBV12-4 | CASSKTGVQPQHF
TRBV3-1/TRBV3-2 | CASSQEGRWSSGANVLTF
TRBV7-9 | CASSLAQKTEAFF
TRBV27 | CASSQKGRTYEQYF
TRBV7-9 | CASSPTGGANTEAFF
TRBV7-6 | CASSLQGNANYGYTF
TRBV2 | CASSALLAGLGEQYF
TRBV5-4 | CASSSAGSGANVLTF
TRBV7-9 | CASSPREGVDEAFF
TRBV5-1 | CASSPGRVSTDTQYF
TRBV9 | CASSVAGGAEDTGELFF
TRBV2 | CASSEEGYNEQFF
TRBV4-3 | CASSQVSGSVAGGKETQYF
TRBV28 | CASSRLIAGNQPQHF
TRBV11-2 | CASSAADRGGGEKLFF